Presented here are 18 T cell receptor beta chains from one specimen sequenced in a study of cytomegalovirus exposure and HLA in healthy donors. Vbeta (60) and Jbeta (13) primers were used in the PCR. Only in-frame clones appear in the TCRdb table, and some are missing; sequencing was by immunoSEQ multiplex PCR. The data show about 38,000 clones, and the top ten clones hold approximately 10%. Sequenced: PBMCs. The receptors come from a man aged 40-50 years in good health and CMV-seropositive.

The CDR3 region is CASKGQGSRAFF. CDR3 nucleotide sequence: TGTGCCAGCAAGGGACAGGGTAGTCGGGCTTTCTTT. The chain uses TRBV6-5 and TRBJ1-1; the match to TRBD1 covers 9 bases. Germline CDR1 is MNHEY and CDR2 is SVGAGI. The CDR3 is made up of 12 amino acids. Trimming at V came to 7 bases and at J to 11 bases, leaving 8 bases not matched to a gene.

The chain employs TRBV19 and TRBJ2-3, with 11 bases matching TRBD1. CDR1 and CDR2 (germline): LNHDA, SQIVND (reference sequence). The CDR3 covers 13 residues. The V segment lost 6 bases and the J segment 4 bases; nucleotides outside the gene matches: 0. The CDR3 is CASRGQGADTQYF. The CDR3, as DNA: TGTGCCAGTAGGGGACAGGGGGCAGATACGCAGTATTTT.

V gene TRBV7-2 combines with J gene TRBJ2-5; 8 bases agree with TRBD2. V trimming: 4 bases; J trimming: 4 bases; junction bases outside the gene matches: 11. Germline V lookup: CDR1 SGHTA, CDR2 FQGNSA. The CDR3 is 16 amino acids. CDR3 coding DNA: TGTGCCAGCAGCTCGTCCCCCGGGAGGGGGGCAGAGACCCAGTACTTC. This codes for CASSSSPGRGAETQYF.

The chain recombines TRBV19 with TRBJ2-3, with 10 bases that match TRBD2. The trim removed 6 bases at V and 5 bases at J, leaving 8 bases unmatched. The germline V gene has CDR1 LNHDA and CDR2 SQIVND (reference sequence). The length of the CDR3 is 15 residues. CDR3 in amino acids: CASSIGTSAEDTQYF. CDR3 in DNA: TGTGCCAGTAGCATCGGGACTAGCGCCGAAGATACGCAGTATTTT.

This chain links TRBV29-1 with TRBJ1-2; D gene unclear. V was clipped by 0 bases and J by 4 bases, with 6 bases between them. The CDR3 is 12 residues long. Germline CDR1 reads SQVTM; CDR2 reads ANQGSEA. The DNA for the CDR3 is TGCAGCGTTGAAGATCTTAGCTATGGCTACACCTTC. Amino acids: CSVEDLSYGYTF. Complete variable domain (other parts from reference TRBV29-1 and TRBJ1-2): SAVISQKPSRDICQRGTSLTIQCQVDSQVTMMFWYRQQPGQSLTLIATANQGSEATYESGFVIDKFPISRPNLTFSTLTVSNMSPEDSSIYLCSVEDLSYGYTFGSGTRLTVV.

This chain links TRBV7-8 with TRBJ1-2; D perhaps matches TRBD1 (5 bases). Trimming removed 1 base at V and 5 bases at J, with 11 bases between. This CDR3 is 14 amino acids long. Looked up from germline, CDR1 is SGHVS and CDR2 is FQNEAQ. The CDR3 loop is CASSLEGREYGYTF. Here the CDR3 DNA reads TGTGCCAGCAGCTTAGAGGGCAGGGAATATGGCTACACCTTC. Combining the CDR3 with reference TRBV7-8 and TRBJ1-2 gives the whole variable domain GAGVSQSPRYKVAKRGQDVALRCDPISGHVSLFWYQQALGQGPEFLTYFQNEAQLDKSGLPSDRFFAERPEGSVSTLKIQRTQQEDSAVYLCASSLEGREYGYTFGSGTRLTVV.

The chain recombines TRBV25-1 with TRBJ1-4, with a weak D call TRBD1 (5 bases). Trimming stripped 8 bases from V and 8 bases from J, with 24 bases between. CDR1 and CDR2 from the germline V gene are MGHDK and SYGVNS. CDR3 size: 16 residues. Here the CDR3 DNA reads TGTGCCAGCGGGGGTCGGGGGTTTTCGGGTTGGGAAAAACTGTTTTTT. Residues: CASGGRGFSGWEKLFF.

As regards this clone: This specimen includes other DNA sequences encoding the same CDR3. The V call is TRBV10-3, the J call TRBJ2-7; 11 positions match TRBD2. Germline V gene lookup returns CDR1 ENHRY and CDR2 SYGVKD. The CDR3 is 15 amino acids. The V segment lost 10 bases and the J segment 10 bases; nucleotides outside the gene matches: 18. This CDR3 is CATDPTSGIPLEQYF. In nucleotides, the CDR3 is TGTGCCACTGACCCGACTAGCGGGATCCCCCTCGAACAGTACTTC.

The chain employs TRBV4-1 and TRBJ1-1; D unclear. Trimming stripped 4 bases from V and 3 bases from J, with 15 bases between. Germline V CDR1 and CDR2: MGHRA, YSYEKL. The CDR3 covers 15 residues. The CDR3 here is CASSPQRGLDTEAFF. The CDR3 DNA is TGCGCCAGCAGCCCCCAGAGAGGGTTAGACACTGAAGCTTTCTTT.

Here the CDR3 DNA reads TGCGCCAGCAGCTTGGCCGGAAGGTCGGGCACTGAAGCTTTCTTT. This sequence encodes CASSLAGRSGTEAFF. J is TRBJ1-1 and V is TRBV5-1, with D uncertain. Germline values: CDR1 SGHRS, CDR2 YFSETQ. V gave up 0 bases and J gave up 4 bases, with 13 bases separating them. The length of the CDR3 is 15 residues. The variable domain in full, with the rest retrieved from reference TRBV5-1 and TRBJ1-1, is KAGVTQTPRYLIKTRGQQVTLSCSPISGHRSVSWYQQTPGQGLQFLFEYFSETQRNKGNFPGRFSGRQFSNSRSEMNVSTLELGDSALYLCASSLAGRSGTEAFFGQGTRLTVV.

The chain couples TRBV25-1 to TRBJ1-2; possible D gene TRBD1, 5 bases. The CDR3 covers 13 residues. Germline V CDR1 and CDR2: MGHDK, SYGVNS. With 1 base removed from V and 6 bases from J, the gap between germline ends came to 9 bases. The CDR3 loop is CASSELAGDGYTF. The DNA for the CDR3 is TGTGCCAGCAGTGAATTGGCGGGGGATGGCTACACCTTC.

The chain has TRBV5-4 and TRBJ2-2; D gene uncertain. The CDR3 loop spans 13 amino acids. The germline CDR1 and CDR2 sequences are SGHNT and YYREEE (reference sequence). Trimming removed 1 base at V and 7 bases at J, with 8 bases between. CDR3 DNA: TGTGCCAGCAGCTTGCCCCCCCGCGGGGAGCTGTTTTTT. Translating gives CASSLPPRGELFF.

The rearrangement links TRBV29-1 to TRBJ2-7; TRBD1 is a possible D gene (5 bases). The CDR3 extends over 14 amino acids. Germline lookup yields CDR1 SQVTM and CDR2 ANQGSEA. V shed 1 base and J shed 2 bases, with 12 bases lying between them. The CDR3 nucleotides read TGCAGCGTTGAAGGTTCAGGGTTGACCTACGAGCAGTACTTC. Translated, it gives CSVEGSGLTYEQYF.

The chain couples TRBV19 to TRBJ1-4, with TRBD1 identical over 7 bases. The CDR3 sequence is 16 residues long. With 7 bases clipped from V and 1 base from J, the junction kept 9 bases outside the gene matches. Germline V lookup: CDR1 LNHDA, CDR2 SQIVND (reference sequence). The CDR3 coding sequence is TGTGCCAGTACCCGACAGGGAATTGGAACTAATGAAAAACTGTTTTTT. This gives the protein CASTRQGIGTNEKLFF.

The genes are TRBV2 and TRBJ1-5; D remains unclear. Germline V CDR1 and CDR2: SNHLY, FYNNEI. V was cut by 4 bases and J by 6 bases, with 16 bases left in between. This CDR3 has 15 amino acids. DNA of the CDR3: TGTGCCAGCAGTGCGGCCCGGGTGATGGGTCAGCCCCAGCATTTT. Translation: CASSAARVMGQPQHF.

V and J are TRBV10-3 and TRBJ1-5; D call uncertain. The CDR3 spans 14 residues. Germline-derived CDR1 and CDR2 are ENHRY and SYGVKD. V was trimmed by 2 bases and J by 7 bases, leaving 12 bases between them. The CDR3 DNA is TGTGCCATCAGTGAGCTCGGTGAGGGACAGCCCCAGCATTTT. This gives the protein CAISELGEGQPQHF.

The rearrangement joins TRBV5-5 to TRBJ2-7, with D tentatively TRBD1 (6 bases). The ends were cut back, 2 bases at V and 5 bases at J, with 14 bases in the middle. This CDR3 is 14 amino acids long. Germline-derived CDR1 and CDR2 are SGHKS and YYEKEE (reference sequence). CDR3 amino acids: CASSFRDRINEQYF. CDR3 bases: TGTGCCAGCAGCTTCCGAGACAGGATTAACGAGCAGTACTTC.

The V and J genes are TRBV6-5 and TRBJ2-1; 7 nucleotides line up with TRBD1. The J segment lost 11 bases and the V segment lost 8 bases, leaving 6 bases of the junction unmatched. This CDR3 is built from 11 residues. The germline V gene encodes CDR1 MNHEY and CDR2 SVGAGI. CDR3 loop: CASGPQGKQFF. CDR3 bases: TGTGCCAGCGGCCCACAGGGGAAGCAGTTCTTC.